This T cell receptor beta chain was captured in a study of neurological immune-mediated disorders. Regarding the study as a whole: Multiple sclerosis patients had less TCR clonal expansion than even healthy controls, unlike HTLV-1-associated myelopathy.

TCRdb processed the 5' RACE reads anew with MiXCR; each CDR3 protein has one entry. In the table there are about 27,000 distinct CDR3 sequences, roughly 21% of which are singletons. In its sample, this clonotype was seen many times. Its matching antigen is unknown. This CDR3 region has 14 residues. V was shortened by 5 bases and J by 0 bases, with 11 bases between the two germline ends. Sequenced: PBMCs. The sequence was obtained from a woman aged 55-75 years in good health. The chain employs TRBV12-3 or TRBV12-4 and TRBJ2-7, with D perhaps TRBD1 (6 bases). CDR3 sequence reads: CASSRTGPSYEQYF. CDR3 DNA: TGTGCCAGCAGTAGAACAGGGCCCTCCTACGAGCAGTACTTC.